One and the same sample provided the 8 T cell receptor beta chains below, sequenced in a study of T cell changes during pregnancy in multiple sclerosis. TCRdb's table, derived via immunoSEQ multiplex PCR, lists solely in-frame clones and lacks some. In the table there are around 40,000 clones, 90% to 95% of which are singletons. The sample consisted of CD4+ T cells from peripheral blood mononuclear cells, taken in the third trimester of pregnancy. These receptors all come from a female donor with multiple sclerosis, enrolled in a pregnancy study.

This clone came up a few times. The chain combines TRBV2 with TRBJ1-1; 7 bases agree with TRBD1. This CDR3 is 13 amino acids long. The V gene's germline CDR1 is SNHLY and CDR2 FYNNEI. V lost 5 bases, J lost 4 bases, and 4 bases stayed unmatched. CDR3 coding DNA: TGTGCCAGCAGTATCCAGGGGGTCACTGAAGCTTTCTTT. This gives the protein CASSIQGVTEAFF.

The rearrangement links TRBV4-3 to TRBJ2-2; TRBD2 agrees at 10 bases. The CDR3 is 15 residues long. CDR1 is LGHNA and CDR2 is YSLEER in the germline V gene. The V segment lost 4 bases and the J segment 8 bases; nucleotides outside the gene matches: 7. The CDR3 region is CASSRGLAEGGELFF. The CDR3 bases are TGCGCCAGCAGCCGAGGACTAGCGGAGGGGGGGGAGCTGTTTTTT.

The chain recombines TRBV6-4 with TRBJ2-1; 12 bases map to TRBD1. The J segment lost 7 bases and the V segment lost 6 bases, leaving 7 bases of the junction unmatched. Per germline, CDR1 MRHNA and CDR2 SNTAGT. The CDR3 is 15 residues long. As DNA, the CDR3 is TGTGCCAGCAGCGACCGGGACAGGGGGCGTAATGAGCAGTTCTTC. This codes for CASSDRDRGRNEQFF.

The rearrangement uses TRBV7-2 and TRBJ2-3, with 11 bases that match TRBD2. The CDR3 sequence is 15 residues long. The V and J ends lost 5 bases and 0 bases, in that order; junction bases with no gene match: 1. The germline V gene has CDR1 SGHTA and CDR2 FQGNSA. The CDR3 loop is CASSRTSGSTDTQYF. The CDR3 DNA is TGTGCCAGCAGCCGGACTAGCGGGAGCACAGATACGCAGTATTTT.

This chain joins TRBV29-1 and TRBJ1-3; D call uncertain. This CDR3 is 13 amino acids long. Deletions cut 6 bases from V and 1 base from J, with 10 bases between. The germline gives CDR1 SQVTM, CDR2 ANQGSEA. The CDR3 bases are TGCAGCGTCCCAACGGAGTCTGGAAACACCATATATTTT. It specifies CSVPTESGNTIYF.

The J gene is TRBJ2-1, the V gene TRBV28, with 12 bases that match TRBD2. Germline trimming cut 6 bases from V and 0 bases from J; bases unmatched to any gene: 12. The germline gives CDR1 MDHEN, CDR2 SYDVKM. The CDR3 runs 19 residues. The CDR3 DNA reads as TGTGCCAGCAGGCCGCCCGGGACTAGCGGGCCGAGCTCCTACAATGAGCAGTTCTTC. Protein sequence: CASRPPGTSGPSSYNEQFF.

This rearrangement joins TRBV5-4 to TRBJ2-1; D might be TRBD1 (7 bases). Between the trimmed V and J ends, which lost 4 bases and 5 bases, there was a span of 16 bases. The CDR3 runs 15 residues. Germline V gives CDR1 SGHNT, CDR2 YYREEE (reference sequence). The CDR3 nucleotides are TGTGCCAGCAGCCGGGGGACAGAGATTCACAATGAGCAGTTCTTC. It specifies CASSRGTEIHNEQFF.

The rearrangement joins TRBV2 to TRBJ2-5; D not certain. Germline V gene sequence: CDR1 SNHLY, CDR2 FYNNEI. V lost 1 base and J 7 bases, leaving 4 bases between the germline ends. CDR3 size: 11 residues. The CDR3 nucleotides read TGTGCCAGCAGTGAAGGAGGGACCCAGTACTTC. Translating gives CASSEGGTQYF.